This T cell receptor beta chain was retrieved from a study (dated by TCRdb to the mid-2010s). This clonotype occurred many times. Its antigen has not been determined. Base-call qualities are not available, and no considerably larger clone is one nucleotide away. To prepare the library, RT-PCR was applied. The reads were generated on an Illumina MiSeq. TCRdb passed the public sequencing reads through fastp at Q25 and MiXCR, retaining productive beta sequences. Under each unique CDR3 protein, matching rows form one entry showing the most common genes and DNA. This sample has hundreds of thousands of distinct CDR3 sequences in its table, and 11% to 15% of those were observed once. Jointly, the top ten make up 3% to 4.5% of the sample. The germline V gene encodes CDR1 WSHSY and CDR2 SAAADI. Including cysteine and phenylalanine, the CDR3 has 16 amino acids. Left in the record is the CDR3 DNA by itself, 48 bases read in frame from the first base. Trimmed from V: 4 bases; trimmed from J: 3 bases; junction bases lacking a gene match: 8.

Sequenced material: memory CD4+ T cells from blood. The chain joins TRBV10-2 to TRBJ2-5, with 10 bases matching TRBD1. This receptor was identified in a female donor in good health, serving as a healthy control. The base sequence is TGCGCCAGCAGTGGCCCCGGACAGGGGGGCAAAGAGACCCAGTACTTC. Its amino acids are CASSGPGQGGKETQYF.